The 21 T cell receptor beta chains presented below share a single source sample, sequenced in a study of blood T cell repertoires in COVID-19. This table comes from immunoSEQ multiplex PCR, and its TCRdb copy is limited to in-frame clones, with some not included. The table has about 130,000 clones, approximately 81% seen once. The sample taken for sequencing was peripheral blood. These receptor sequences come from a man aged 55 to 69 with acute or convalescent COVID-19.

This sequence joins TRBV11-2 and TRBJ1-1, with no clear D. The CDR3 contains 13 residues. CDR1 and CDR2 from the germline V gene are SGHAT and FQNNGV. The germline V and J ends were trimmed by 7 bases and 1 base, with 10 bases remaining between them. The CDR3: CASNVHGNTEAFF. The CDR3 DNA follows: TGTGCCAGCAATGTTCACGGGAACACTGAAGCTTTCTTT.

This chain connects TRBV11-2 to TRBJ1-6; 11 nucleotides line up with TRBD1. V gave up 5 bases and J gave up 9 bases; unmatched junction bases: 6. The CDR3 totals 15 residues. Germline V gene data show CDR1 as SGHAT and CDR2 as FQNNGV. The CDR3: CASSHEGTGGSPLHF. In nucleotides, the CDR3 is TGTGCCAGCAGCCACGAGGGGACAGGGGGTTCACCCCTCCACTTT.

The rearrangement joins TRBV28 to TRBJ2-6; D perhaps matches TRBD2 (5 bases). CDR1 is MDHEN, CDR2 SYDVKM, per germline. Trimming shortened V by 5 bases and J by 0 bases, and 8 bases separated the two germline ends. The CDR3 contains 15 residues. The CDR3 region has the DNA TGTGCCAGCAGTGGACTGCACTCTGGGGCCAACGTCCTGACTTTC. Its protein product is CASSGLHSGANVLTF.

The V call is TRBV30, the J call TRBJ2-1; 11 bases match TRBD2. The CDR3 consists of 13 residues. The V and J ends lost 6 bases and 7 bases, in that order; junction bases with no gene match: 5. Per the germline V gene, CDR1 is GTSNPN and CDR2 is SVGIG (reference sequence). CDR3 nucleotide sequence: TGTGCCTGTGAGACTAGCGGGGTTAATGAGCAGTTCTTC. It yields the protein CACETSGVNEQFF.

The rearrangement uses TRBV24-1 and TRBJ1-5; TRBD1 matches 11 bases. Germline V gene sequence: CDR1 KGHDR, CDR2 SFDVKD. With 4 bases clipped from V and 2 bases from J, the junction kept 3 bases outside the gene matches. The CDR3 consists of 16 residues. Here the CDR3 reads CATSEDRGHGNQPQHF. In DNA form, the CDR3 reads TGTGCCACCAGTGAGGACAGGGGGCATGGCAATCAGCCCCAGCATTTT.

The chain carries TRBV29-1 and TRBJ1-1; 8 bases agree with TRBD1. The germline gives CDR1 SQVTM, CDR2 ANQGSEA. The CDR3 covers 14 residues. V was pared by 6 bases and J by 1 base, with 7 bases of the junction left unmatched. This CDR3 is CSVSRTGTNTEAFF. As DNA, the CDR3 is TGCAGCGTATCAAGGACAGGGACGAACACTGAAGCTTTCTTT.

The genes are TRBV10-1 and TRBJ1-1, with 8 nucleotides matching TRBD1. J lost 10 bases, V lost 8 bases, and 12 bases had no gene match. Germline CDR1 WNHNN, CDR2 SYGVQD (reference sequence). The CDR3 extends over 13 amino acids. CDR3 amino acids: CASSEPGGGRAFF. As DNA, the CDR3 is TGCGCCAGCTCCGAACCAGGGGGCGGAAGAGCTTTCTTT.

This clone has more than one count but fewer than ten. This chain links TRBV9 with TRBJ2-1; 8 bases match TRBD2. V dropped 5 bases and J dropped 4; count of bases not matched to a gene: 8. In germline, CDR1 is SGDLS, CDR2 YYNGEE. The CDR3 runs 15 residues. The CDR3 DNA reads as TGTGCCAGCAGGGTGGGGCGGGAGGATTACAATGAGCAGTTCTTC. Protein sequence: CASRVGREDYNEQFF.

The J gene is TRBJ1-5, the V gene TRBV5-4; D call uncertain. The CDR3 has 12 amino acids. The V gene's germline CDR1 is SGHNT and CDR2 YYREEE (reference sequence). V was shortened by 1 base and J by 7 bases, with 6 bases between the two germline ends. The DNA of the CDR3 is TGTGCCAGCAGCTTGCTGGGCCAGCCCCAGCATTTT. The encoded protein is CASSLLGQPQHF.

This clone was detected once. The chain joins TRBV20-1 to TRBJ2-1; possibly TRBD1 for D (5 bases). The CDR3 loop spans 15 amino acids. The V end lost 3 bases, the J end lost 2 bases, and 14 bases lay between the germline ends. Germline V lookup: CDR1 DFQATT, CDR2 SNEGSKA (reference sequence). This CDR3 reads CSASSRADTYNEQFF. The CDR3 nucleotides read TGCAGTGCTAGTAGTCGCGCGGACACCTACAATGAGCAGTTCTTC.

This clone was picked up one time. V is TRBV6-6 and J is TRBJ1-5; D is possibly TRBD1 (5 bases). The CDR3 has 15 residues. The germline V and J ends were trimmed by 2 bases and 2 bases, with 10 bases remaining between them. Germline V gives CDR1 MNHNY, CDR2 SVGAGI (reference sequence). The CDR3 protein is CASSYGGAGNQPQHF. Written as DNA, the CDR3 is TGTGCCAGCAGTTACGGTGGGGCGGGCAATCAGCCCCAGCATTTT.

This clone was seen a handful of times. The chain recombines TRBV4-1 with TRBJ2-4; perhaps TRBD2 as D (6 bases). The CDR3 runs to 16 residues. Per germline, CDR1 MGHRA and CDR2 YSYEKL. Trimming stripped 4 bases from V and 4 bases from J, with 17 bases between. The CDR3 nucleotides read TGCGCCAGCAGCCCTGCGGGGACCCAAGGGAAAAACATTCAGTACTTC. This gives the protein CASSPAGTQGKNIQYF.

J is TRBJ2-7 and V is TRBV11-2, with 12 bases that match TRBD2. The CDR3 is made up of 15 amino acids. Trimming removed 5 bases from V and 7 bases from J; junction bases left unmatched: 9. Per the germline V gene, CDR1 is SGHAT and CDR2 is FQNNGV. This CDR3 is CASSRTSGDYEEQYF. The CDR3 DNA reads TGTGCCAGCAGCCGGACTAGCGGGGATTATGAGGAGCAGTACTTC.

This clone has just one count. The CDR3 bases are TGTGCCAGCAGCTTAACCCCCGACAGGGGGCGCGATGAGCAGTTCTTC. Translating gives CASSLTPDRGRDEQFF. The chain combines TRBV7-3 with TRBJ2-1; 10 positions match TRBD1. Trimming removed 0 bases from V and 8 bases from J; junction bases left unmatched: 7. The CDR3 length is 16 residues. Looked up from germline, CDR1 is SGHTA and CDR2 is FQGTGA.

V gene TRBV10-3 combines with J gene TRBJ1-5; 7 bases line up with TRBD1. There are 13 residues in the CDR3. Trimming removed 3 bases from V and 12 bases from J; junction bases left unmatched: 8. Germline CDR1 ENHRY, CDR2 SYGVKD. This CDR3 reads CAISDRDREIQHF. Here the CDR3 DNA reads TGTGCCATCAGTGACCGTGACAGGGAGATCCAGCATTTT.

This clone was counted between two and nine times. V and J are TRBV7-9 and TRBJ2-1, with 11 bases aligning to TRBD2. Germline V gene sequence: CDR1 SEHNR, CDR2 FQNEAQ (reference sequence). V lost 9 bases, J lost 0 bases, and 4 bases stayed unmatched. This CDR3 has 15 amino acids. CDR3 region: CASVTSGSSYNEQFF. CDR3 sequence (DNA): TGTGCCAGTGTAACTAGCGGGAGCTCCTACAATGAGCAGTTCTTC.

There are many counts of this clone. The chain employs TRBV7-8 and TRBJ2-7; TRBD2 agrees at 8 bases. Germline CDR1 and CDR2: SGHVS and FQNEAQ. The CDR3 extends over 15 amino acids. With V trimmed by 6 bases and J by 3 bases, 10 bases remained unmatched. CDR3 nucleotide sequence: TGTGCCAGCAGACCTAGCGGGCGTAACAACTACGAGCAGTACTTC. Its translation is CASRPSGRNNYEQYF.

This clone has only one observation. The genes are TRBV10-1 and TRBJ1-2, with D unresolved. The V gene's germline CDR1 is WNHNN and CDR2 SYGVQD (reference sequence). The CDR3 loop spans 10 amino acids. V shed 9 bases and J shed 7 bases, with 9 bases lying between them. Here the CDR3 DNA reads TGCGCCAGTGACCCGGGTGGCTACACCTTC. Translated, it gives CASDPGGYTF.

The chain joins TRBV4-2 to TRBJ1-1, with TRBD1 matching over 7 bases. The CDR3 extends over 16 amino acids. Germline V gene sequence: CDR1 LGHNA, CDR2 YNFKEQ. The junction had 8 bases not matched to a gene; V was cut back by 3 bases and J by 1 base. CDR3 residues: CASSQDNRGANTEAFF. CDR3 coding DNA: TGTGCCAGCAGCCAGGACAACAGGGGTGCGAACACTGAAGCTTTCTTT.

This clone was observed a single time. This chain links TRBV2 with TRBJ1-2; D is perhaps TRBD1 (5 bases). The CDR3 runs 14 residues. Germline V gene data show CDR1 as SNHLY and CDR2 as FYNNEI. V was clipped by 4 bases and J by 1 base, with 10 bases between them. The CDR3 sequence is CASSVQGLNYGYTF. Here the CDR3 DNA reads TGTGCCAGCAGTGTCCAGGGCCTTAACTATGGCTACACCTTC.

This chain connects TRBV7-9 to TRBJ1-2; D unresolved. Germline loops: CDR1 SEHNR, CDR2 FQNEAQ (reference sequence). Trimming removed 2 bases from V and 4 bases from J, with 14 bases in between. This CDR3 comprises 15 residues. CDR3 sequence: CASSLRTTKSYGYTF. The CDR3 nucleotides read TGTGCCAGCAGCTTACGGACGACTAAATCCTATGGCTACACCTTC.